This T cell receptor beta chain was captured in a study of shared clonotypes between healthy human individuals. Study-wide points: Few donors restricted represented genetic and exposure-history diversity.

The CDR3 is 12 amino acids. Germline values: CDR1 ENHRY, CDR2 SYGVKD. V lost 6 bases, J lost 2 bases, and 6 bases lay in between. Per the original methods: Without quality scores, immunoSEQ junctional reads could not be filtered like full-length reads. Sequenced by immunoSEQ multiplex PCR; TCRdb stores in-frame clones only, minus some. V and J calls plus clone size are reproduced from that table; the DNA served to infer D and trimming. The sample contains about 610,000 clones, about 96% of which appear only once. Points on this clone: Its antigen is currently unknown.

As defined, naive CD8 cells were CD45RO-negative and positively selected for CCR7, with terminally differentiated effector memory CD45RA+ cells excluded. The study drew all its donors from Caucasian adults living in Nashville, Tennessee. This clonotype originated in a woman in her 30s in good health. The V gene is TRBV10-3, the J gene TRBJ2-3; no definite D call. The sample consisted of naive CD8+ T cells sorted from blood. The CDR3 region has the DNA TGTGCCATCAGGGACGACACAGATACGCAGTATTTT. As protein: CAIRDDTDTQYF.